The present T cell receptor beta chain was sequenced within a study of T cells in Graves' hyperthyroidism and ophthalmopathy. The CDR3 consists of 15 residues. Germline V gene data show CDR1 as SGDLS and CDR2 as YYNGEE. V was pared by 3 bases and J by 9 bases, with 6 bases of the junction left unmatched. Study results and limitations: Among clonotypes expanded in thyroid above 0.001, most were also found in blood. The model anticipated ophthalmopathy a median about 6.5 months pre-onset.

A patient was excluded if there was uncontrolled infection, other autoimmune disease, pregnancy or lactation. The PBMCs had their origin in around 10 ml of fresh peripheral blood. Using RNA transcripts as the source, TCR beta CDR3 regions were amplified. A set of HTBI primers served as the primers for a first-round RT-PCR of the TCR CDR3. One entry per CDR3 protein, called by TCRdb with MiXCR from the multiplex PCR reads. The sample carries some 550,000 distinct CDR3 sequences, approximately 15% recorded once. A note on this clonotype: Antigen: not known.

The sequence came from a woman in her 40s with Graves' ophthalmopathy. Sequencing was carried out using blood. The V gene is TRBV9, the J gene TRBJ2-2; 12 bases line up with TRBD2. As DNA, the CDR3 is TGTGCCAGCAGCGCGACTAGCGGGAGTATCCGGGAGCTGTTTTTT. It is translated as CASSATSGSIRELFF.